In its sample, the clone carrying this T cell receptor (beta chain) was seen a few times. The entry originates in a study of CD4+ T cells in melanoma. Repertoires were generated with immunoSEQ multiplex PCR, while TCRdb's copy carries only in-frame clones and drops some. The sample has around 15,000 clones, 80% to 85% seen once. Germline assignment: CDR1 SGHTA and CDR2 FQGNSA. The CDR3 loop spans 13 amino acids. Trimming took 7 bases from V and 8 from J, leaving 15 bases between them. Sequenced: cells from a culture (not recorded whether cultured in vitro). This chain links TRBV7-2 with TRBJ2-4; D may be TRBD2 (7 bases). The TCR sequence derives from a human donor with melanoma. CDR3 sequence reads: CASKQGGLDIQYF. DNA of the CDR3: TGTGCCAGCAAACAGGGAGGGTTGGACATTCAGTACTTC.